Listed below are T cell receptor beta chains from one sample, sequenced in a study of Ad26.COV2.S vaccination and SARS-CoV-2 variants. Profiled with immunoSEQ multiplex PCR; TCRdb holds only in-frame clones, not every one. The sample consists of over 450,000 clones, 70% to 90% of them appearing once. Here the sequenced sample was peripheral blood, taken in a trial of Ad26.COV2.S vaccine versus placebo. Receptors originate from a person between 18 and 59 years old who received the Ad26.COV2.S COVID-19 vaccine or a placebo. Each CDR3 is given with its conserved first and last residue. D genes are given only for firm matches. Expanded clones get a size class; other rows say once, few or many, or leave the size out.

j_gene | d_gene | abundance | v_gene | CDR3nt | CDR3aa
TRBJ2-1 | . | . | TRBV24-1 | TGTGCCACCAGTGAGACCTCCTACAATGAGCAGTTCTTC | CATSETSYNEQFF
TRBJ2-3 | . | . | TRBV6-5 | TGTGCCAGCAGTTACTTATCGGGGGCCACAGATACGCAGTATTTT | CASSYLSGATDTQYF
TRBJ1-2 | . | . | TRBV9 | TGTGCCAGCAGCTCCCGAAGACGGGACCTTTATGGCTACACCTTC | CASSSRRRDLYGYTF
TRBJ2-5 | . | . | TRBV2 | TGTGCCAGCAGTGAATTTCCCCAGGTCCCAGGGGACCAAGAGACCCAGTACTTC | CASSEFPQVPGDQETQYF
TRBJ1-1 | TRBD1 | . | TRBV27 | TGTACCAGCAGCAGGACAGGGTTTGAAGCTGAAGCTTTCTTT | CTSSRTGFEAEAFF
TRBJ1-1 | . | . | TRBV5-1 | TGCGCCAGCGGGAGGATGACAGCCACTGAAGCTTTCTTT | CASGRMTATEAFF
TRBJ1-2 | . | . | TRBV19 | TGTGCCAGTAGTAGTCGGGGAGACTATGGCTACACCTTC | CASSSRGDYGYTF
TRBJ2-2 | TRBD2 | . | TRBV19 | TGTGCCAGTAGTCTAGCGGGGGTGAACACCGGGGAGCTGTTTTTT | CASSLAGVNTGELFF
TRBJ1-1 | TRBD1 | . | TRBV28 | TGTGCCAGCAGGATAGGACAGGGAAGTTCTGAAGCTTTCTTT | CASRIGQGSSEAFF
TRBJ1-1 | TRBD1 | . | TRBV27 | TGTGCCAGCCAGTTTCTGACAGGGGTTGGTGAAGCTTTCTTT | CASQFLTGVGEAFF
TRBJ2-7 | TRBD1 | . | TRBV6-1 | TGTGCCAGCAGTGGGGTGAGTGACAGGGACGCCTACGAGCAGTACTTC | CASSGVSDRDAYEQYF
TRBJ1-4 | . | . | TRBV6-5 | TGTGCCAGCAGTTACCAGGGCAGGGGTGGTGAAAAACTGTTTTTT | CASSYQGRGGEKLFF
TRBJ1-1 | TRBD1 | once | TRBV19 | TGTGCCAGTAGTACACCAGGGGGCAGGAACACTGAAGCTTTCTTT | CASSTPGGRNTEAFF
TRBJ2-1 | . | once | TRBV21-1 | TGTGCCAGCAGGACAGGGGTGAATGAGCAGTTCTTC | CASRTGVNEQFF
TRBJ2-5 | TRBD2 | few | TRBV10-3 | TGTGCCATCAGTGGGACTAGCGGGACTCAAGAGACCCAGTACTTC | CAISGTSGTQETQYF
TRBJ1-4 | . | . | TRBV7-2 | TGTGCCAGCAGCGAGGGGGTACACCAGGAAAAACTGTTTTTT | CASSEGVHQEKLFF
TRBJ2-6 | TRBD1 | . | TRBV25-1 | TGTGCCAGCAGTGAATTGGGGACAGGGCCCTCTGGGGCCAACGTCCTGACTTTC | CASSELGTGPSGANVLTF
TRBJ2-5 | . | . | TRBV2 | TGTGCCAGCAGTGAGGAAGTGGGGTTGGAGACCCAGTACTTC | CASSEEVGLETQYF
TRBJ2-6 | TRBD1 | . | TRBV19 | TGTGCCAGTAGTATAGGCCCGGGACAGGGGTCTGGGGCCAACGTCCTGACTTTC | CASSIGPGQGSGANVLTF
TRBJ1-2 | . | once | TRBV30 | TGTGCCTGGAGTCCAGGGTACTATGGCTACACCTTC | CAWSPGYYGYTF
TRBJ2-2 | . | . | TRBV5-1 | TGCGCCAGCAGCTTGGCTGTAGGGCGGCCCGGGGAGCTGTTTTTT | CASSLAVGRPGELFF
TRBJ1-1 | TRBD1 | . | TRBV11-2 | TGTGCCAGCAGCCTAGGGACAGGGAACACTGAAGCTTTCTTT | CASSLGTGNTEAFF
TRBJ2-7 | TRBD2 | . | TRBV11-2 | TGTGCCAGCAGCTTAGGAACGGGAGGGCCAAGCTCCTACGAGCAGTACTTC | CASSLGTGGPSSYEQYF
TRBJ2-6 | TRBD2 | . | TRBV28 | TGTGCCAGCAGTTTAGCGGGACTAGCGGGTTCTGGGGCCAACGTCCTGACTTTC | CASSLAGLAGSGANVLTF
TRBJ1-2 | TRBD1 | few | TRBV28 | TGTGCCAGCAGTTCGGACAGGAACCAGTATGGCTACACCTTC | CASSSDRNQYGYTF
TRBJ1-6 | TRBD1 | . | TRBV6-5 | TGTGCCAGCAGTTCGACAGGGGGCCGTAATTCACCCCTCCACTTT | CASSSTGGRNSPLHF
TRBJ2-1 | TRBD1 | . | TRBV5-1 | TGCGCCAGCAGCCCATCCGGACAGGGAAGGAACTCCTACAATGAGCAGTTCTTC | CASSPSGQGRNSYNEQFF
TRBJ2-2 | . | . | TRBV19 | TGTGCCAGTAGTATGACCTGGGATTCTAGGGGCGGGGAGCTGTTTTTT | CASSMTWDSRGGELFF
TRBJ2-1 | . | . | TRBV29-1 | TGCAGCGTTGAAGTTCTCCAGTACAATGAGCAGTTCTTC | CSVEVLQYNEQFF
TRBJ2-7 | . | . | TRBV11-2 | TGTGCCAGCAGCTTAATCGGGGCATCCTCCTACGAGCAGTACTTC | CASSLIGASSYEQYF
TRBJ2-6 | TRBD1 | . | TRBV11-2 | TGTGCCAGCAGCCGCCGACAGGGTGGGGGCTCTGGGGCCAACGTCCTGACTTTC | CASSRRQGGGSGANVLTF
TRBJ1-1 | TRBD1 | few | TRBV6-4 | TGTGCCAGCAGTGAGGACGAAGGGGGCGGAAAAGAAGCTTTCTTT | CASSEDEGGGKEAFF
TRBJ2-7 | TRBD2 | . | TRBV6-1 | TGTGCCAGCAGTGGGCTAGCGGGAGTAAGCTCCTACGAGCAGTACTTC | CASSGLAGVSSYEQYF
TRBJ2-1 | . | . | TRBV7-2 | TGTGCCAGCAGCGTAGAAGGGGGGACGAATGAGCAGTTCTTC | CASSVEGGTNEQFF
TRBJ2-5 | TRBD1 | . | TRBV6-5 | TGTGCCAGCAGTTACGGGACAGCCCAAGAGACCCAGTACTTC | CASSYGTAQETQYF
TRBJ2-1 | . | . | TRBV28 | TGTGCCAGCAGCTTGAGCGTAAATGAGCAGTTCTTC | CASSLSVNEQFF
TRBJ2-7 | . | . | TRBV6-5 | TGTGCCAGCAGTTACTCCCGAGGTTTAGCCTACGAGCAGTACTTC | CASSYSRGLAYEQYF
TRBJ2-5 | . | . | TRBV11-3 | TGTGCCAGCAGCTTAGGATGGCAAGAGACCCAGTACTTC | CASSLGWQETQYF
TRBJ1-2 | TRBD1 | . | TRBV19 | TGTGCCAGCACTCCCCAAGACAGGGACTATGGCTACACCTTC | CASTPQDRDYGYTF
TRBJ2-7 | . | . | TRBV10-3 | TGTGCCATCAGTGAGTACCTCTCCTACGAGCAGTACTTC | CAISEYLSYEQYF
TRBJ2-3 | TRBD2 | . | TRBV9 | TGTGCCAGCAGCGTAATTGGCGGGAGCCTTAGCACAGATACGCAGTATTTT | CASSVIGGSLSTDTQYF
TRBJ2-7 | . | . | TRBV23-1 | TGCGCCAGCAGTCCTCTGACGAGGGCCTACGAGCAGTACTTC | CASSPLTRAYEQYF
TRBJ2-4 | TRBD1 | . | TRBV11-2 | TGTGCCAGCAGCTTGACCGGGGCCCCGACAGGGGTCAAAAACATTCAGTACTTC | CASSLTGAPTGVKNIQYF
TRBJ2-5 | TRBD1 | . | TRBV13 | TGTGCCAGCAGTTTACAGGGGGCGGGGGAGACCCAGTACTTC | CASSLQGAGETQYF
TRBJ1-4 | TRBD1 | . | TRBV15 | TGTGCCACCAGTCCCGGGACAGCTTTAGCTAATGAAAAACTGTTTTTT | CATSPGTALANEKLFF
TRBJ2-7 | . | . | TRBV4-1 | TGCGCCAGCAGCCAAGACCTTTGGCCGGCCTACGAGCAGTACTTC | CASSQDLWPAYEQYF
TRBJ2-6 | TRBD2 | . | TRBV15 | TGTGCCACCAGCAGCCCTAGCGGGAGAGTCTCTGGGGCCAACGTCCTGACTTTC | CATSSPSGRVSGANVLTF